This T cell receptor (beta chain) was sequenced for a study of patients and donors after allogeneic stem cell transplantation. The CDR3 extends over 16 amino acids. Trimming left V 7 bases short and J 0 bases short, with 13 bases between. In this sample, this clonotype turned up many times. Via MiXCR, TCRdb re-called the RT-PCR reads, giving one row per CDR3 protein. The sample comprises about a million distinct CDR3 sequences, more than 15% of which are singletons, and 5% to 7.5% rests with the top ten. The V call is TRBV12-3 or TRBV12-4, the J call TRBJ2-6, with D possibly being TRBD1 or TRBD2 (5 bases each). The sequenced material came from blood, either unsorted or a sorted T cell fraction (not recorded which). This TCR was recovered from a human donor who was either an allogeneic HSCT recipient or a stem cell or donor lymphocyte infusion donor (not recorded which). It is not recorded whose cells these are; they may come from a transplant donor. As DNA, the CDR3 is TGTGCCAGCATTCGGGACCTAGGCTCTGGGGCCAACGTCCTGACTTTC. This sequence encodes CASIRDLGSGANVLTF.